This TCR beta chain was obtained from a study of cytomegalovirus exposure and HLA in healthy donors. Study-level findings and limits: An assumption of roughly uniform sequencing depth across donors underlay the presence/absence analyses. HLA alleles showed associations with 15,000 to 20,000 TCR beta sequences in a later analysis, at a 0.05 false discovery rate.

In the PCR, 60 Vbeta and 13 Jbeta primers were used. Sequencing was performed with immunoSEQ multiplex PCR; in TCRdb, only in-frame clones are kept and a portion is missing. The sample holds under 200,000 clones, about 80% seen once. With respect to this clone: The antigen remains unidentified.

The germline V gene has CDR1 MDHEN and CDR2 SYDVKM. The V and J ends lost 5 bases and 6 bases, in that order; junction bases with no gene match: 3. The CDR3 length is 13 residues. This chain links TRBV28 with TRBJ1-4; TRBD1 matches 7 bases. This TCR was sampled from a man younger than 40 in good health and CMV-seronegative. Sequenced sample: PBMCs. DNA for the CDR3: TGTGCCAGCAGTCTCGGGACAGATGAAAAACTGTTTTTT. Translating it yields CASSLGTDEKLFF.